This TCR beta chain was sequenced during a study of blood T cell repertoires in COVID-19. Study-level information: Samples taken during acute and convalescent COVID-19 were collected in the United States, Italy and Spain. T cells, B-cell-depleted T cells, or PBMCs provided the cDNA or gDNA that served as material.

Per the germline V gene, CDR1 is SGHRS and CDR2 is YFSETQ. This CDR3 region has 16 residues. V shed 4 bases, J shed 8 bases, and the junction held 9 bases outside the gene matches. Authors' processing steps: The authors estimated nucleated cell counts from reference gene primer amplification. Some clones are missing from TCRdb's copy, which holds only in-frame ones; the method was immunoSEQ multiplex PCR. Clonal size and the V and J genes are those of that table, whereas D and trimming came from the DNA. The table lists more than 55,000 clones, around 92% of them singletons. Sequenced input: peripheral blood. The source of this sequence is a man aged 45-65 years with active COVID-19. V usage is TRBV5-1 and J usage is TRBJ1-4, with 12 bases matching TRBD1. CDR3 sequence: CASSPGQGAVYEKLFF. In nucleotides, the CDR3 is TGCGCCAGCAGCCCGGGACAGGGGGCGGTGTACGAAAAACTGTTTTTT.